This passage covers 13 T cell receptor beta chains from one sample sequenced in a study of blood T cell repertoires in COVID-19. Sequencing used immunoSEQ multiplex PCR; TCRdb keeps in-frame clones, though not all of them. Among over 45,000 clones listed, approximately 85% were seen once. The specimen sequenced was peripheral blood. Every receptor here comes from a man aged 40-49 years with acute or convalescent COVID-19.

This clone was seen once. The chain joins TRBV5-1 to TRBJ2-6; no definite D call. The CDR3 contains 15 residues. Looked up from germline, CDR1 is SGHRS and CDR2 is YFSETQ. V was cut by 1 base and J by 0 bases, with 5 bases left in between. CDR3 in DNA: TGCGCCAGCAGCTTGCTCCCCTCTGGGGCCAACGTCCTGACTTTC. It encodes CASSLLPSGANVLTF.

The CDR3 protein is CASSASSGGNEQFF. CDR3 nucleotide sequence: TGTGCCAGCAGTGCGTCTAGCGGGGGCAATGAGCAGTTCTTC. The rearrangement links TRBV6-4 to TRBJ2-1; 10 bases map to TRBD2. With 4 bases clipped from V and 6 bases from J, the junction kept 3 bases outside the gene matches. This CDR3 is 14 amino acids long. Germline values: CDR1 MRHNA, CDR2 SNTAGT.

The chain uses TRBV5-1 and TRBJ2-1; the match to TRBD1 covers 7 bases. The CDR3 covers 17 residues. The trim removed 1 base at V and 0 bases at J, leaving 7 bases unmatched. Germline loops: CDR1 SGHRS, CDR2 YFSETQ. The CDR3 DNA reads TGCGCCAGCAGCTTGACGGTTAGGGGGCGCTCCTACAATGAGCAGTTCTTC. Its translation: CASSLTVRGRSYNEQFF.

The J gene is TRBJ1-1, the V gene TRBV6-6; 7 positions match TRBD1. CDR3 length: 14 amino acids. V gave up 6 bases and J gave up 7 bases; unmatched junction bases: 11. Germline V gene data show CDR1 as MNHNY and CDR2 as SVGAGI (reference sequence). The CDR3 DNA follows: TGTGCCAGCAGGATGACAGGGAGTATGGGTGAAGCTTTCTTT. Translating it yields CASRMTGSMGEAFF.

In this sample, this clone turned up a few times. The CDR3 sequence: CASTQRGGTGELFF. CDR3 bases: TGTGCCAGCACCCAGCGGGGGGGTACCGGGGAGCTGTTTTTT. J is TRBJ2-2 and V is TRBV7-2; TRBD2 matches at 10 bases. Germline assignment: CDR1 SGHTA and CDR2 FQGNSA. V shed 7 bases, J shed 5 bases, and the junction held 4 bases outside the gene matches. The CDR3 consists of 14 residues.

The chain uses TRBV30 and TRBJ2-1; D not certain. Germline V gene sequence: CDR1 GTSNPN, CDR2 SVGIG (reference sequence). V lost 4 bases and J 4 bases, leaving 8 bases between the germline ends. This CDR3 contains 12 residues. The chain's CDR3 is CAWTLSYNEQFF. CDR3 coding DNA: TGTGCCTGGACACTCTCATACAATGAGCAGTTCTTC.

Written as DNA, the CDR3 is TGTGCCAGCACCTTGTCTGGGGCCAACGTCCTGACTTTC. Its protein is CASTLSGANVLTF. The chain joins TRBV3-1 (or the pseudogene TRBV3-2) to TRBJ2-6; no clear D. V was trimmed by 7 bases and J by 1 base, leaving 5 bases between them. CDR1 is LGHDT and CDR2 is YNNKEL in the germline V gene (reference sequence). The CDR3 contains 13 residues.

V gene TRBV2 combines with J gene TRBJ2-3; D not resolved. Germline V gene data show CDR1 as SNHLY and CDR2 as FYNNEI. The CDR3 runs to 15 residues. V was cut by 0 bases and J by 4 bases, with 11 bases left in between. CDR3 in DNA: TGTGCCAGCAGTGAAGCGTCGTCAGTTGCAGATACGCAGTATTTT. Translated, it gives CASSEASSVADTQYF.

CDR3 DNA sequence: TGCGCCAGCAGCTTGGCCGGAGGGGTTACCTTCGGTAGAGAGTCCTACAATGAGCAGTTCTTC. The encoded protein is CASSLAGGVTFGRESYNEQFF. The chain has TRBV5-1 and TRBJ2-1; weak D call: TRBD2 (6 bases). The germline V gene has CDR1 SGHRS and CDR2 YFSETQ. V was pared by 0 bases and J by 1 base, with 26 bases between. The CDR3 covers 21 residues. The full variable domain, its missing parts supplied by reference TRBV5-1 and TRBJ2-1, is KAGVTQTPRYLIKTRGQQVTLSCSPISGHRSVSWYQQTPGQGLQFLFEYFSETQRNKGNFPGRFSGRQFSNSRSEMNVSTLELGDSALYLCASSLAGGVTFGRESYNEQFFGPGTRLTVL.

The sample holds a few counts of this clone. The rearrangement uses TRBV5-1 and TRBJ2-6; no clear D gene. The germline V gene encodes CDR1 SGHRS and CDR2 YFSETQ. With 4 bases removed from V and 0 bases from J, the gap between germline ends came to 11 bases. The CDR3 runs 16 residues. CDR3 residues: CASSPEARSGANVLTF. The CDR3 DNA is TGCGCCAGCAGCCCCGAGGCTCGCTCTGGGGCCAACGTCCTGACTTTC.

This clone was counted a single time. The chain uses TRBV6-1 and TRBJ1-1, with D unresolved. Germline V CDR1 and CDR2: MNHNS, SASEGT. Trimming removed 0 bases at V and 0 bases at J, with 8 bases between. CDR3 size: 15 residues. The CDR3 loop reads CASSEARSLNTEAFF. The CDR3 coding sequence is TGTGCCAGCAGTGAAGCGCGGAGCTTGAACACTGAAGCTTTCTTT.

The rearrangement links TRBV5-8 to TRBJ2-7, with 8 bases that match TRBD2. CDR3 length equals 15 residues. Trimming cost V 5 bases and J 1 base; bases outside gene matches: 8. The germline CDR1 and CDR2 sequences are SGHTS and YDEGEE. DNA of the CDR3: TGTGCCAGCAGAACGTACGGCGGGGGGTCCTACGAGCAGTACTTC. It is translated as CASRTYGGGSYEQYF. The variable domain in full, with the rest retrieved from reference TRBV5-8 and TRBJ2-7, is EAGVTQSPTHLIKTRGQQATLRCSPISGHTSVYWYQQALGLGLQFLLWYDEGEERNRGNFPPRFSGRQFPNYSSELNVNALELEDSALYLCASRTYGGGSYEQYFGPGTRLTVT.

J is TRBJ1-1 and V is TRBV11-1; the match to TRBD1 covers 10 bases. V shed 5 bases and J 7 bases; nucleotides not matched to a gene: 4. CDR1 and CDR2 (germline): SGHAT, FQDESV (reference sequence). The CDR3 consists of 13 residues. The CDR3 region is CASSEGQGFEAFF. CDR3 DNA sequence: TGTGCCAGCAGCGAGGGACAGGGGTTTGAAGCTTTCTTT.